Listed below are T cell receptor beta chains from one sample, sequenced in a study of shared clonotypes between healthy human individuals. Clones were sequenced by immunoSEQ multiplex PCR, and TCRdb holds only the in-frame ones, with some missing. The repertoire includes 640,000 or so clones, roughly 70% of them detected once, and roughly 1.8% sits in the top ten. Sequenced: memory CD4+ T cells sorted from blood. Receptors were obtained from a woman under 40 in good health. CDR3s include the opening cysteine and the closing phenylalanine or tryptophan. A D gene is named only where the DNA matches it firmly. The size of a clone is reported for some rows only, either as once, few or many, or as a class for expanded clones.

>TRBJ2-5|many|TRBD2|TRBV5-4
TGTGCCAGCAGCCTAACCGGGACTAGCGGGAGGGCAGGAGGAGAGACCCAGTACTTC
CASSLTGTSGRAGGETQYF
>TRBJ2-1|.|TRBD1|TRBV7-9
TGTGCCAGCAGACACCCCTCGGGACAGCTGGGAGTTGATGAGCAGTTCTTC
CASRHPSGQLGVDEQFF
>TRBJ1-1|.|.|TRBV5-1
TGCGCCAGCAGCTTGTCAGGGATTGCTTTCTTT
CASSLSGIAFF
>TRBJ1-1|.|TRBD1|TRBV29-1
TGCAGCGGGGCCGGGACAGGGGTTGGTGAAGCTTTCTTT
CSGAGTGVGEAFF
>TRBJ2-7|.|TRBD1|TRBV6-5
TGTGCCAGCAGTTACTCTCGGGGCAGGGGGTCCTACGAGCAGTACTTC
CASSYSRGRGSYEQYF
>TRBJ1-1|.|TRBD1|TRBV7-8
TGTGCCAGCAGTTCACGCGGGACAGGGGATATAGGGGCTTTCTTT
CASSSRGTGDIGAFF
>TRBJ2-3|few|.|TRBV11-2
TGTGCCAGCAGCTTAGGAGTACTAGGCACAGATACGCAGTATTTT
CASSLGVLGTDTQYF
>TRBJ2-7|.|TRBD2|TRBV27
TGTGCCAGCAGAAAAGAGCGGGATACAAGCTACGAGCAGTACTTC
CASRKERDTSYEQYF
>TRBJ2-2|.|TRBD1|TRBV2
TGTGCCAGCAGGGACAGGGTTCAATCCGGGGAGCTGTTTTTT
CASRDRVQSGELFF
>TRBJ1-1|.|.|TRBV11-2
TGTGCCAGCAGCCTAGACGGGAGTAGGGTAGCTTTCTTT
CASSLDGSRVAFF
>TRBJ2-7|.|TRBD2|TRBV5-1
TGCGCCAGCAGCTTGGCCACTAGCGGGAGGCCTCCCGAGCAGTACTTC
CASSLATSGRPPEQYF
>TRBJ1-2|.|.|TRBV2
TGTGCCAGCAGCGATACAGGGAACTATGGCTACACCTTC
CASSDTGNYGYTF
>TRBJ2-7|.|TRBD2|TRBV7-2
TGTGCCAGCAGCCTCGCCCGACTAGCGGGAGGGCGCGAGCAGTACTTC
CASSLARLAGGREQYF
>TRBJ1-2|few|.|TRBV30
TGTGCCTGGAGTCCTGACATCTCTGGCTACACCTTC
CAWSPDISGYTF
>TRBJ2-2|.|.|TRBV19
TGTGCCAGTACTCCTGGCCGGCTAAACACCGGGGAGCTGTTTTTT
CASTPGRLNTGELFF
>TRBJ1-1|.|TRBD1|TRBV2
TGTGCCAGCAGTGCTTCGCAGGGGGCGGTTAACACTGAAGCTTTCTTT
CASSASQGAVNTEAFF
>TRBJ2-2|.|.|TRBV6-6
TGTGCCAGCAGTAACACCGGGGAGCTGTTTTTT
CASSNTGELFF
>TRBJ1-3|.|.|TRBV4-1
TGCGCCAGCAGCCACGATGAGGGTAATGGAAACACCATATATTTT
CASSHDEGNGNTIYF
>TRBJ2-3|few|TRBD2|TRBV11-1
TGTGCCAGCAGCCGGACTAGCGGGAGTAAAACAGATACGCAGTATTTT
CASSRTSGSKTDTQYF
>TRBJ2-1|.|TRBD2|TRBV4-2
TGTGCCAGCAGCCGGGTCGGGGAGGGCTCCTACAATGAGCAGTTCTTC
CASSRVGEGSYNEQFF
>TRBJ1-3|.|TRBD1|TRBV15
TGTGCCACCAGCAGAGATACCTCAGACAGGGGGACTGGAAACACCATATATTTT
CATSRDTSDRGTGNTIYF
>TRBJ2-3|few|TRBD2|TRBV28
TGTGCCAGCAGTTTCCCAGCGGGAGTGAGCACAGATACGCAGTATTTT
CASSFPAGVSTDTQYF
>TRBJ1-5|.|.|TRBV2
TGTGCCAGCAGTGGGGCCGGGACTTCTTCCTATAGCAATCAGCCCCAGCATTTT
CASSGAGTSSYSNQPQHF
>TRBJ1-2|.|.|TRBV5-1
TGCGCCAGCAGCTTTGAGTACGGAATATATGGCTACACCTTC
CASSFEYGIYGYTF
>TRBJ1-2|.|TRBD1|TRBV5-6
TGTGCCAGCAGCCTCCCGGGACAGTCTAACTATGGCTACACCTTC
CASSLPGQSNYGYTF
>TRBJ2-7|.|.|TRBV6-1
TGTGCCAGCGGGACGAATACCTACGAGCAGTACTTC
CASGTNTYEQYF
>TRBJ2-3|.|.|TRBV15
TGTGCCACCTCCCCGAGGAGAAACACAGATACGCAGTATTTT
CATSPRRNTDTQYF
>TRBJ1-1|.|TRBD1|TRBV7-9
TGTGCCAGCAGCCAAACGGGACAGGGGTCTGAAGCTTTCTTT
CASSQTGQGSEAFF
>TRBJ1-1|few|.|TRBV5-4
TGTGCCAGCAGCTTATGGGCAGGGGACACTGAAGCTTTCTTT
CASSLWAGDTEAFF
>TRBJ2-3|few|.|TRBV20-1
TGCAGTGCTAGAGACACAGATACGCAGTATTTT
CSARDTDTQYF
>TRBJ2-5|.|.|TRBV6-5
TGTGCCAGCAGCCGGTCGGGGCTACAAGAGACCCAGTACTTC
CASSRSGLQETQYF
>TRBJ1-1|.|.|TRBV7-8
TGTGCCAGCATCCCGGGGACCGCGAACACTGAAGCTTTCTTT
CASIPGTANTEAFF
>TRBJ2-1|once|TRBD2|TRBV7-9
TGTGCCAGCAGCTTTCGACTAGCGGGAGAGCTGTTGAATGAGCAGTTCTTC
CASSFRLAGELLNEQFF
>TRBJ1-2|.|TRBD1|TRBV29-1
TGCAGCGGGTCAACAGGGGACTATGGCTACACCTTC
CSGSTGDYGYTF
>TRBJ1-4|.|TRBD1|TRBV6-5
TGTGCCAGCAGTTCCTTCGGGACAGGGAATGAAAAACTGTTTTTT
CASSSFGTGNEKLFF
>TRBJ1-1|.|TRBD1|TRBV7-6
TGTGCCAGCAGCGGTCGTACAGGGGCTGGGAGGACTGAAGCTTTCTTT
CASSGRTGAGRTEAFF
>TRBJ2-5|.|TRBD1|TRBV19
TGTGCCAGTAGTAGTGTCGACAGGGGAGAGACCCAGTACTTC
CASSSVDRGETQYF
>TRBJ1-1|few|TRBD1|TRBV11-2
TGTGCCAGCAGCTCCCAGGGGGACACTGAAGCTTTCTTT
CASSSQGDTEAFF
>TRBJ2-1|.|.|TRBV7-9
TGTGCCAGCAGCCCGGGACCCCCGAAAGAGTTCTTC
CASSPGPPKEFF
>TRBJ1-2|.|.|TRBV28
TGTGCCAGCAGTTTATCGGCTTACGGCTACACCTTC
CASSLSAYGYTF
>TRBJ2-7|.|TRBD1|TRBV28
TGTGCCAGCAGTTTCTCTGGGACAGTGACCTACGAGCAGTACTTC
CASSFSGTVTYEQYF
>TRBJ1-2|.|TRBD1|TRBV2
TGTGCCAGCAGTAAAACAGGGGGAGGCTACACCTTC
CASSKTGGGYTF
>TRBJ2-7|.|.|TRBV5-1
TGCGCCAGCAGCCGGGCCACCGCCTCCAAGGGCGAGCAGTACTTC
CASSRATASKGEQYF
>TRBJ1-1|.|TRBD1|TRBV2
TGTGCCAGCAGTGACCGGACAGGGGCGGAAGCTTTCTTT
CASSDRTGAEAFF
>TRBJ2-3|.|TRBD2|TRBV19
TGTGCCAGTAGTTCCCGACTAGCGGGAGGGGGCACAGATACGCAGTATTTT
CASSSRLAGGGTDTQYF
>TRBJ1-1|.|.|TRBV28
TGTGCCAGCAGCCTCGGTAGGGGAGGGACTGAAGCTTTCTTT
CASSLGRGGTEAFF
>TRBJ1-2|few|.|TRBV28
TGTGCCAGCAGGCACAGGGAGGACTATGGCTACACCTTC
CASRHREDYGYTF
>TRBJ2-7|.|TRBD2|TRBV19
TGTGCCAGTAGTATGACTAGCGGGAGGCGCGAGCAGTACTTC
CASSMTSGRREQYF